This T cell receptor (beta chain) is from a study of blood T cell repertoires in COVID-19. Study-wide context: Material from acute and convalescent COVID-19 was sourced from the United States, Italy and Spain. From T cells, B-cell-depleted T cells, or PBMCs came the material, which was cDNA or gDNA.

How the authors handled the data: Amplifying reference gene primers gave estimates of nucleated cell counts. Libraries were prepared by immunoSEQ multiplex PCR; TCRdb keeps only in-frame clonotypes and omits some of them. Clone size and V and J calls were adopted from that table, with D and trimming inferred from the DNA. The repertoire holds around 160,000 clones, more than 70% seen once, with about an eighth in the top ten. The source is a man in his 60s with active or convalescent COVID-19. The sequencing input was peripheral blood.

The DNA for the CDR3 is TGTGCCTGGAGTGTAGGGCAGGGGGCTTATGAGACCCAGTACTTC. Translating gives CAWSVGQGAYETQYF. V is TRBV30 and J is TRBJ2-5, with TRBD1 identical over 8 bases. CDR1 is GTSNPN, CDR2 SVGIG, per germline (reference sequence). The V segment lost 0 bases and the J segment 5 bases; nucleotides outside the gene matches: 8. CDR3 size: 15 residues.